The entry below gives a single T cell receptor beta chain sequence along with its context. Its target is unknown. The source of the sample is a study of cytotoxic CD8 clonotypes in ibrutinib-treated CLL. Trimming cost V 4 bases and J 5 bases; bases outside gene matches: 7. CDR3 length: 17 amino acids. Germline CDR1 reads LNHDA; CDR2 reads SQIVND (reference sequence). Some clones are missing from TCRdb's copy, which holds only in-frame ones; the method was immunoSEQ multiplex PCR. This table has 250,000 to 350,000 clones, roughly three quarters appearing once. Findings and limits, study-wide: Clonality increased at ibrutinib response and stayed stable in sustained remission. At progression, however, it fell back toward baseline.

The specimen comprised PBMCs, sampled at disease progression, from a patient treated with ibrutinib. V is TRBV19 and J is TRBJ2-5; 16 bases agree with TRBD2. The clonotype originates from a human donor with chronic lymphocytic leukemia. CDR3 loop: CASSTGTSGGAWETQYF. The CDR3 DNA reads as TGTGCCAGTAGTACGGGGACTAGCGGGGGGGCTTGGGAGACCCAGTACTTC. Looking up the rest from reference TRBV19 and TRBJ2-5 gives the full variable domain: DGGITQSPKYLFRKEGQNVTLSCEQNLNHDAMYWYRQDPGQGLRLIYYSQIVNDFQKGDIAEGYSVSREKKESFPLTVTSAQKNPTAFYLCASSTGTSGGAWETQYFGPGTRLLVL.